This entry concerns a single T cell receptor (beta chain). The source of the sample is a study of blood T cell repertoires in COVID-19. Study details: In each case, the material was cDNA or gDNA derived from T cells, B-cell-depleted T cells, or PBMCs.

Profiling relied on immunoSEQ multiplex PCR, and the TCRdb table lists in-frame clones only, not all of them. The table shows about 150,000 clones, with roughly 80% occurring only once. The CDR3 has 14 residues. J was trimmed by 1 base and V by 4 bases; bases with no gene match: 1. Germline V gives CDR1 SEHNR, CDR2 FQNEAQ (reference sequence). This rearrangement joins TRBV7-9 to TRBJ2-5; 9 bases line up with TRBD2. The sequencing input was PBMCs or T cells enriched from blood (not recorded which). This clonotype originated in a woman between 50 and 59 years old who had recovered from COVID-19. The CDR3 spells CASSSTSGQETQYF. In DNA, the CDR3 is TGTGCCAGCAGCTCGACTAGCGGCCAAGAGACCCAGTACTTC.